Each of the 19 T cell receptor beta chains below was sequenced from the same sample in a study of blood T cell repertoires in COVID-19. Only in-frame clones appear in the TCRdb table, and some are missing; sequencing was by immunoSEQ multiplex PCR. The sample consists of just over 300,000 clones, roughly 87% of them appearing once. The sample was peripheral blood. All receptors derive from a man aged 18 to 29 with active or convalescent COVID-19.

This clone has just one count. This chain connects TRBV27 to TRBJ2-7; TRBD1 matches at 7 bases. Germline lookup yields CDR1 MNHEY and CDR2 SMNVEV (reference sequence). V lost 4 bases, J lost 5 bases, and 17 bases stayed unmatched. The CDR3 extends over 17 amino acids. The CDR3 sequence is CASSSLSARQGYNEQYF. For the CDR3, the DNA is TGTGCCAGCAGTTCGCTCTCCGCCCGACAGGGATACAACGAGCAGTACTTC.

The chain is built from TRBV27 and TRBJ2-1; a possible D gene is TRBD2 (5 bases). CDR1 is MNHEY, CDR2 SMNVEV, per germline (reference sequence). The CDR3 is 13 residues long. V lost 4 bases to trimming and J lost 5 bases, with 9 bases between them. In DNA, the CDR3 is TGTGCCAGCAGTTCAAGAGGGCACAATGAGCAGTTCTTC. Its translation: CASSSRGHNEQFF.

The gene calls are TRBV5-6 and TRBJ1-5; TRBD1 matches 8 bases. This CDR3 is built from 15 residues. Unmatched junction bases numbered 9, after V lost 4 bases and J lost 6 bases. Germline assignment: CDR1 SGHDT and CDR2 YYEEEE. CDR3 region: CASSRKDREVQPQHF. In DNA, the CDR3 is TGTGCCAGCAGCCGAAAGGACAGGGAGGTTCAGCCCCAGCATTTT.

The chain carries TRBV6-5 and TRBJ1-1; 8 positions agree with TRBD1. V was pared by 4 bases and J by 6 bases, with 7 bases of the junction left unmatched. CDR1 is MNHEY and CDR2 is SVGAGI in the germline V gene. The CDR3 covers 14 residues. The CDR3 DNA follows: TGTGCCAGCAGTTTTAACAGGGGGGCGGCTGAAGCTTTCTTT. It specifies CASSFNRGAAEAFF.

This chain joins TRBV6-1 and TRBJ2-2; tentative D call: TRBD2 (5 bases). V lost 2 bases, J lost 5 bases, and 12 bases lay in between. The CDR3 is made up of 15 amino acids. Germline assignment: CDR1 MNHNS and CDR2 SASEGT. CDR3 in DNA: TGTGCCAGCAGTGAAAGATTGAGAGGGACCGGGGAGCTGTTTTTT. Protein product: CASSERLRGTGELFF.

The CDR3 here is CATSRGRVGNQPQHF. The CDR3 DNA follows: TGTGCCACCAGCAGAGGTCGGGTGGGCAATCAGCCCCAGCATTTT. The V gene is TRBV15, the J gene TRBJ1-5; D uncertain. This CDR3 region has 15 residues. V was clipped by 1 base and J by 2 bases, with 9 bases between them. Germline loops: CDR1 LNHNV, CDR2 YYDKDF (reference sequence).

This rearrangement joins TRBV15 to TRBJ1-1; the match to TRBD1 covers 11 bases. V gave up 2 bases and J gave up 2 bases; unmatched junction bases: 7. The CDR3 is made up of 17 amino acids. From germline, CDR1 is LNHNV and CDR2 YYDKDF (reference sequence). The CDR3 sequence is CATSRRGQGAGNTEAFF. In DNA, the CDR3 is TGTGCCACCAGCAGACGAGGACAGGGGGCAGGTAACACTGAAGCTTTCTTT.

The rearrangement uses TRBV29-1 and TRBJ2-5, with D possibly TRBD2 on 6 matching bases. There are 14 residues in the CDR3. With 3 bases removed from V and 5 bases from J, the gap between germline ends came to 16 bases. Germline CDR1 SQVTM, CDR2 ANQGSEA. The CDR3 bases are TGCAGCGTTGAGTTTGGGGGGTCAGGGGAGACCCAGTACTTC. This translates into CSVEFGGSGETQYF.

CDR3 DNA sequence: TGCGCCAGCAGCCAAGATCGGGTCATGAACACTGAAGCTTTCTTT. Protein sequence: CASSQDRVMNTEAFF. This chain joins TRBV4-1 and TRBJ1-1; unclear D gene. There are 15 residues in the CDR3. V was pared by 0 bases and J by 0 bases, with 8 bases between. Germline-derived CDR1 and CDR2 are MGHRA and YSYEKL.

The chain has TRBV11-2 and TRBJ1-1; D is ambiguous. The CDR3 contains 12 residues. Germline CDR1 is SGHAT and CDR2 is FQNNGV. Trimming pared 3 bases from V and 11 bases from J, leaving 13 bases between. Here the CDR3 DNA reads TGTGCCAGCAGCTTTTTAGACACAGACGCTTTCTTT. Its protein product is CASSFLDTDAFF. Using reference TRBV11-2 and TRBJ1-1 for the parts outside the CDR3, the full variable domain is EAGVAQSPRYKIIEKRQSVAFWCNPISGHATLYWYQQILGQGPKLLIQFQNNGVVDDSQLPKDRFSAERLKGVDSTLKIQPAKLEDSAVYLCASSFLDTDAFFGQGTRLTVV.

The J gene is TRBJ2-1, the V gene TRBV13; 7 nucleotides align to TRBD2. The germline gives CDR1 PRHDT, CDR2 FYEKMQ (reference sequence). This CDR3 has 13 amino acids. V lost 8 bases, J lost 5 bases, and 6 bases stayed unmatched. Here the CDR3 DNA reads TGTGCCAGCTCGGCGGGGGAAAACAATGAGCAGTTCTTC. The encoded protein is CASSAGENNEQFF.

This clone has just one count. The junction departs from germline at one end; a sequencing error may be responsible. V and J are TRBV7-9 and TRBJ2-1, with 9 bases identical to TRBD2. The CDR3 consists of 17 residues. Per the germline V gene, CDR1 is SEHNR and CDR2 is FQNEAQ (reference sequence). CDR3 in amino acids: CASSLAYGTSFYNEQFF. The DNA of the CDR3 is TGTGCCAGCAGCCTAGCTTACGGGACTAGCTTTTATAATGAGCAGTTCTTC.

The V call is TRBV7-6, the J call TRBJ1-5, with D unresolved. V lost 1 base and J 6 bases, leaving 7 bases between the germline ends. The CDR3 runs 13 residues. CDR1 and CDR2 from the germline V gene are SGHVS and FNYEAQ. DNA of the CDR3: TGTGCCAGCAGCTTAGATATCGGTCAGCCCCAGCATTTT. Amino acid sequence: CASSLDIGQPQHF.

V gene TRBV19 combines with J gene TRBJ1-1; 8 bases agree with TRBD1. Germline CDR1 and CDR2: LNHDA and SQIVND (reference sequence). Trimming removed 10 bases from V and 1 base from J; junction bases left unmatched: 2. The CDR3 length is 12 residues. As DNA, the CDR3 is TGTGCCACCGGGACAGGGAACACTGAAGCTTTCTTT. Amino acids: CATGTGNTEAFF.

The chain carries TRBV6-2 or TRBV6-3 and TRBJ2-7; a weak D match, TRBD1 (5 bases). V lost 2 bases to trimming and J lost 3 bases, with 14 bases between them. The CDR3 has 15 residues. The germline V gene encodes CDR1 MNHEY and CDR2 SVGEGT. CDR3 DNA sequence: TGTGCCAGCAGTTACAATGGGGCGGCTGGCTACGAGCAGTACTTC. Translation gives CASSYNGAAGYEQYF.

The rearrangement joins TRBV29-1 to TRBJ2-1; TRBD2 agrees at 10 bases. Per germline, CDR1 SQVTM and CDR2 ANQGSEA. The V gene end was trimmed by 4 bases and the J gene end by 7 bases; junction bases not matched to a gene: 4. The CDR3 is 13 residues long. Written as DNA, the CDR3 is TGCAGCGTTGTAGCGGGAGGATTGAATGAGCAGTTCTTC. Its protein is CSVVAGGLNEQFF.

The chain carries TRBV27 and TRBJ2-3; 9 positions match TRBD1. This CDR3 has 16 residues. Germline V gene lookup returns CDR1 MNHEY and CDR2 SMNVEV (reference sequence). V gave up 2 bases and J gave up 1 base; unmatched junction bases: 4. The CDR3: CASSLLRDRGTDTQYF. In nucleotides, the CDR3 is TGTGCCAGCAGTTTACTCCGGGACAGGGGCACAGATACGCAGTATTTT.

The chain recombines TRBV4-1 with TRBJ2-1; a weak D match, TRBD2 (6 bases). The CDR3 is 16 amino acids. The germline V gene encodes CDR1 MGHRA and CDR2 YSYEKL. The V end was cut by 0 bases, the J end by 1 base, with 10 bases between. CDR3 nucleotides: TGCGCCAGCAGCCAAGAGGCGGGAAGGTCCTACAATGAGCAGTTCTTC. Translated, it gives CASSQEAGRSYNEQFF.

This clone was detected once. V and J are TRBV19 and TRBJ1-4; D gene unclear. The CDR3 consists of 15 residues. V shed 3 bases and J shed 0 bases, with 8 bases lying between them. Looked up from germline, CDR1 is LNHDA and CDR2 is SQIVND (reference sequence). The DNA of the CDR3 is TGTGCCAGTAGTATTTACGGTTCAACTAATGAAAAACTGTTTTTT. This gives the protein CASSIYGSTNEKLFF.